This T cell receptor beta chain emerged from a study of cytomegalovirus exposure and HLA in healthy donors. Per the germline V gene, CDR1 is SQVTM and CDR2 is ANQGSEA. With 6 bases clipped from V and 8 bases from J, the junction kept 5 bases outside the gene matches. CDR3 length: 13 residues. General study findings and limits: Follow-up analysis later connected one missense variant in DCLRE1C with trimming of TCR beta V- and J-genes.

A note on this clone: What it binds is unknown.

Amplification used 60 Vbeta primers and 13 Jbeta primers. Method: immunoSEQ multiplex PCR; TCRdb's copy keeps in-frame clones and lacks some. The sample yields hundreds of thousands of clones, over 75% seen once. This sequence originates from a boy younger than 18 in good health and CMV-seronegative. Sequencing was performed on PBMCs. The V call is TRBV29-1, the J call TRBJ2-4; 12 bases align to TRBD1. Here the CDR3 reads CSVRDRGLDIQYF. CDR3 coding DNA: TGCAGCGTAAGGGACAGGGGGCTGGACATTCAGTACTTC.